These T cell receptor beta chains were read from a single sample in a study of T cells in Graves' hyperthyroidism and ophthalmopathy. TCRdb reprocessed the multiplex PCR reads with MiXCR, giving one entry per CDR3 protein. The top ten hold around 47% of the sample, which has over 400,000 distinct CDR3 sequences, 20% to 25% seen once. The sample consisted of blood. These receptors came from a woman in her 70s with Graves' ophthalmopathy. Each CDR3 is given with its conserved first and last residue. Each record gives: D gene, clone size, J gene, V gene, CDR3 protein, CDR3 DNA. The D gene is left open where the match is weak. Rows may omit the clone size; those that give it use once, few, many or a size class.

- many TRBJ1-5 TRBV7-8 CASSRTEVHNQPQHF TGTGCCAGCAGCCGGACAGAAGTCCACAATCAGCCCCAGCATTTT
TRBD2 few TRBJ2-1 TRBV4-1 CASSQDSTSGSWEQFF TGCGCCAGCAGCCAAGACAGCACTAGCGGGAGTTGGGAGCAGTTCTTC
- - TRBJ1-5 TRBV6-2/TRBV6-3 CASSPGGGGNQPQHF TGTGCCAGCAGCCCCGGGGGGGGAGGCAATCAGCCCCAGCATTTT
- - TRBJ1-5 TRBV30 CAWSAHRGSNQPQHF TGTGCCTGGAGTGCCCACCGGGGTAGCAATCAGCCCCAGCATTTT
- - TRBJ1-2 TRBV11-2 CASSPDPMRRGYTF TGTGCCAGCAGCCCAGATCCCATGAGACGTGGCTACACCTTC
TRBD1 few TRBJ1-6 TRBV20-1 CSAIPAGGSPLHF TGCAGTGCTATTCCGGCAGGGGGCTCACCCCTCCACTTT
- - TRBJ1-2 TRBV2 CASSDQGTSYGYTF TGTGCCAGCAGTGACCAGGGGACGTCTTATGGCTACACCTTC
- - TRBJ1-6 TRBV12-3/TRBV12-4 CASRYGPYDSPLHF TGTGCCAGCAGGTACGGGCCTTACGATTCACCCCTCCACTTT
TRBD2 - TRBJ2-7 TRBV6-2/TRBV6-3 CASSSAVSGAYEQYF TGTGCCAGCAGTTCGGCAGTCAGCGGGGCCTACGAGCAGTACTTC
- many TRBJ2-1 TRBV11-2 CASSLKQSSYNEQFF TGTGCCAGCAGCTTAAAACAAAGCTCCTACAATGAGCAGTTCTTC
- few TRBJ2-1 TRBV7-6 CASSLRRSRGGEQFF TGTGCCAGCAGCTTAAGGAGGAGCAGGGGTGGTGAGCAGTTCTTC
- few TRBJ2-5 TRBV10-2 CASSEAQGTQYF TGCGCCAGCAGTGAGGCGCAGGGGACCCAGTACTTC
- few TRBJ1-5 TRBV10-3 CAIKGQLNQPQHF TGTGCCATCAAAGGACAGCTCAATCAGCCCCAGCATTTT
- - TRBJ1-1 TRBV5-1 CASSLMPPAADMNTEAFF TGCGCCAGCAGCTTGATGCCACCGGCGGCCGACATGAACACTGAAGCTTTCTTT
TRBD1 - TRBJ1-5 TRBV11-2 CASSTQGANNQPQHF TGTGCCAGCAGCACTCAGGGGGCCAACAATCAGCCCCAGCATTTT
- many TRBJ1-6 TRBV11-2 CASSLAAGNSPLHF TGTGCCAGCAGCTTAGCGGCAGGAAATTCACCCCTCCACTTT
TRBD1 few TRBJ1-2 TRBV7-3 CASSLNPAGQSYGYTF TGTGCCAGCAGTCTCAATCCGGCGGGACAGAGTTATGGCTACACCTTC
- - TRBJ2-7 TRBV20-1 CSARELSYEQYF TGCAGTGCTCGGGAACTCTCCTACGAGCAGTACTTC
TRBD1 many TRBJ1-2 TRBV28 CASKPDRAEYGYTF TGTGCCAGCAAGCCCGACAGGGCCGAGTATGGCTACACCTTC
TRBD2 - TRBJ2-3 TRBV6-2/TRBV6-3 CASRTSGGDTQYF TGTGCCAGTAGGACTAGCGGGGGAGATACGCAGTATTTT
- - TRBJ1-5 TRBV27 CASSPTDRYQPQHF TGTGCCAGCAGCCCCACTGACAGATATCAGCCCCAGCATTTT
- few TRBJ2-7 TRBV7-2 CASSLRRAPYEQYF TGTGCCAGCAGCTTAAGGCGGGCCCCCTACGAGCAGTACTTC
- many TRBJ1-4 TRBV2 CASSERGAGAGKLFF TGTGCCAGCAGTGAACGTGGTGCAGGGGCAGGAAAACTGTTTTTT
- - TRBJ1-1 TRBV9 CASSETMRGTEAFF TGTGCCAGCAGCGAAACTATGAGGGGTACTGAAGCTTTCTTT
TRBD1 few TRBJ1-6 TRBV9 CASRVRPGGGNSPLHF TGTGCCAGCAGAGTGAGGCCAGGGGGAGGAAATTCACCCCTCCACTTT
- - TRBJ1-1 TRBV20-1 CSARDRRKNTEAFF TGCAGTGCTAGAGACCGCCGCAAGAACACTGAAGCTTTCTTT
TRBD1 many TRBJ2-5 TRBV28 CASGTGGAAEETQYF TGTGCCAGCGGGACAGGAGGCGCCGCGGAAGAGACCCAGTACTTC
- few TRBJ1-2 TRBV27 CASRDGLGGYGYTF TGTGCCAGCAGAGACGGCTTAGGTGGCTATGGCTACACCTTC
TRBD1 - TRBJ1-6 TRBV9 CASSVGQGDSPLHF TGTGCCAGCAGCGTTGGACAGGGCGATTCACCCCTCCACTTT
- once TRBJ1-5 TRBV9 CASSVESNQPQHF TGTGCCAGCAGCGTAGAATCCAATCAGCCCCAGCATTTT
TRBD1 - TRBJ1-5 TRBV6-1 CASLRRGGDSNQPQHF TGTGCCAGCCTGAGGAGAGGGGGCGATTCAAATCAGCCCCAGCATTTT
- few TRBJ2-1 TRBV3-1 CASSQEGGYNEQFF TGTGCCAGCAGCCAAGAAGGGGGGTACAATGAGCAGTTCTTC
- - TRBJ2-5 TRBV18 CASSPVEETQYF TGTGCCAGCTCACCGGTCGAAGAGACCCAGTACTTC
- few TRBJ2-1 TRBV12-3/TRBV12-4 CASSLGDRDNEQFF TGTGCCAGCAGTTTAGGAGATAGGGACAATGAGCAGTTCTTC
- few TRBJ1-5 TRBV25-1 CASSQTGSNQPQHF TGTGCCAGCAGTCAGACAGGCAGCAATCAGCCCCAGCATTTT
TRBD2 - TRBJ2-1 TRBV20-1 CSARDSRTSGSYNEQFF TGCAGTGCTAGAGATTCCCGGACTAGCGGCTCCTACAATGAGCAGTTCTTC
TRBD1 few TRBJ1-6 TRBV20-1 CSARVTPGQGETPLHF TGCAGTGCTAGAGTAACTCCGGGACAGGGAGAAACACCCCTCCACTTT
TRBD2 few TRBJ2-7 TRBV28 CASSLPSGRAYEQYF TGTGCCAGCAGTTTACCTAGCGGGAGGGCCTACGAGCAGTACTTC
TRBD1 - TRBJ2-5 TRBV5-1 CASSLAGQGGKYF TGCGCCAGCAGCTTGGCCGGACAGGGGGGGAAGTACTTC
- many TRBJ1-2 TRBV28 CATRKDSLYGYTF TGTGCCACCAGGAAGGACAGCCTCTATGGCTACACCTTC
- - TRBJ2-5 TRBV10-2 CASMAVGPSLQETQYF TGCGCCAGCATGGCCGTCGGCCCTAGTCTTCAAGAGACCCAGTACTTC
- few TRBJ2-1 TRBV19 CASRIGGWTNEQFF TGTGCCAGCCGAATAGGGGGTTGGACCAATGAGCAGTTCTTC
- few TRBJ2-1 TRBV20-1 CSARESEWGANEQFF TGCAGTGCTAGAGAATCGGAATGGGGAGCGAATGAGCAGTTCTTC
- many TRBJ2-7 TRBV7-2 CASSPGGVILEYEQYF TGTGCCAGCAGCCCTGGGGGAGTGATATTGGAGTACGAGCAGTACTTC
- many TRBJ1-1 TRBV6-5 CASSYSGTQGAAFF TGTGCCAGCAGTTACTCAGGAACACAGGGTGCAGCTTTCTTT
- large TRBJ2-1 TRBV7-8 CASSFLEPSVGYEQFF TGTGCCAGCAGCTTCTTAGAGCCGTCGGTGGGCTATGAGCAGTTCTTC
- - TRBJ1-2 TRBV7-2 CASSFTGNSDGYTF TGTGCCAGCAGCTTTACGGGAAATTCTGATGGCTACACCTTC
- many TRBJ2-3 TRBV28 CATVDRDPSTDTQYF TGTGCCACAGTCGACCGGGACCCATCCACAGATACGCAGTATTTT
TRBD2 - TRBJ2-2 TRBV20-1 CSARPTGTTNTGELFF TGCAGTGCTAGACCCACCGGGACTACCAACACCGGGGAGCTGTTTTTT
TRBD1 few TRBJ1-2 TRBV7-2 CASSQDVRGTGDSSYTF TGCGCCAGCAGCCAAGACGTTCGCGGGACAGGGGACTCGAGCTACACCTTC
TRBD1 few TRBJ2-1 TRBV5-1 CASSRRPTGATERLNEQFF TGCGCCAGCAGCCGACGACCGACAGGGGCCACAGAAAGATTAAATGAGCAGTTCTTC
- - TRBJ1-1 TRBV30 CAWRDKGGMNTEAFF TGTGCCTGGAGGGACAAGGGGGGAATGAACACTGAAGCTTTCTTT
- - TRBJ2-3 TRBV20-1 CSARDRAERGTDTQYF TGCAGTGCTAGAGATCGGGCCGAGAGGGGAACAGATACGCAGTATTTT
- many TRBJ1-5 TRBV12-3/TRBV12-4 CASSWAGGDNQPQHF TGTGCCAGCAGTTGGGCCGGGGGGGATAATCAGCCCCAGCATTTT
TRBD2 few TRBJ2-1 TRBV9 CASSYGLADEQFF TGTGCCAGCAGCTACGGACTAGCGGATGAGCAGTTCTTC
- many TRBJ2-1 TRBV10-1 CASSESGRQGQFF TGCGCCAGCAGTGAGTCTGGTCGGCAGGGGCAGTTCTTC
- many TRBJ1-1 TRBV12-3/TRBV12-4 CASRALENTEAFF TGTGCCAGCAGGGCGCTGGAGAACACTGAAGCTTTCTTT